This TCR beta chain originates from a study of cytomegalovirus exposure and HLA in healthy donors. V was cut by 9 bases and J by 5 bases, with 15 bases left in between. The CDR3 is 14 residues long. The germline V gene encodes CDR1 SGHNT and CDR2 YYREEE (reference sequence). As for the donors, each was a healthy bone marrow donor. The PCR had 60 Vbeta and 13 Jbeta primers. Sequenced by immunoSEQ multiplex PCR; TCRdb stores in-frame clones only, minus some. In the table there are more than 45,000 clones, around 70% of which are singletons. This TCR came from a woman aged 55-70 years in good health and CMV-seropositive. The material sequenced was PBMCs. The V and J genes are TRBV5-4 and TRBJ1-6; D gene unclear. The CDR3 sequence is CATTAREHNSPLHF. CDR3 DNA: TGTGCCACCACAGCCCGGGAACATAATTCACCCCTCCACTTT. The complete variable domain, with remaining parts taken from reference TRBV5-4 and TRBJ1-6, reads ETGVTQSPTHLIKTRGQQVTLRCSSQSGHNTVSWYQQALGQGPQFIFQYYREEENGRGNFPPRFSGLQFPNYSSELNVNALELDDSALYLCATTAREHNSPLHFGNGTRLTVT.